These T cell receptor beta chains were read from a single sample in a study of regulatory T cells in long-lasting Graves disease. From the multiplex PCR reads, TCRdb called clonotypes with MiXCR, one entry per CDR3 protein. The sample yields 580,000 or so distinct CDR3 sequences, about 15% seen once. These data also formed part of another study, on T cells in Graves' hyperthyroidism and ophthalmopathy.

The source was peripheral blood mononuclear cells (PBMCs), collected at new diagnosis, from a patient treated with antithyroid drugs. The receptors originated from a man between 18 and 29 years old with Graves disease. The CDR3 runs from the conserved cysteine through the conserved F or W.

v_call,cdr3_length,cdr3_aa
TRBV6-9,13,CASSYFREDTQYF
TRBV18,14,CASDTGTGDNEQFF
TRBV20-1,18,CSARHPEPGQVFYGELFF
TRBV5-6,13,CASSLAGIYEQYF
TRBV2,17,CASLAPSGMVGDYEQYF
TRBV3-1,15,CASSQDPDLTDTQYF
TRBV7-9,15,CASSFGRVVQETQYF
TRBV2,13,CASTEQGHGELFF
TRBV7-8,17,CARTYGGPGGRDYGYTF
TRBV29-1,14,CSVENTLNTGELFF
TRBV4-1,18,CASSQDSSGQTSYNEQFF
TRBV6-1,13,CAGSTGLNTEAFF
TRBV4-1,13,CASSHPVGTEAFF
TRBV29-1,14,CSVEDGPGKETQYF
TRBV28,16,CASSYGTGLHSYGQYF
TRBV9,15,CASSVVGTGGDEQYF
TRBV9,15,CASSVGVSPGAEAFF
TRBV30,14,CACPSDRSNEKLFF
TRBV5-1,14,CASSLAGAGTEAFF
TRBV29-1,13,CSAQTRRQETQYF
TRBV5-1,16,CASSLDAGGLSFEQFF
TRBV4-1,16,CASRYGQDSGKTEALF
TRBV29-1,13,CSVDLGTNEKLFF
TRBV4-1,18,CANSQYEGQQLGSYEQYF
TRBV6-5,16,CASSYSRTVMNTEAFF
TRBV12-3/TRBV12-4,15,CASSFAGADNEKLFF
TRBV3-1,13,CASSQGVGDGYTF
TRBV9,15,CASSLRPFGNTEAFF